The 8 T cell receptor beta chains below were found in one sample sequenced in a study of T cell changes during pregnancy in multiple sclerosis. The data were produced by immunoSEQ multiplex PCR, yet TCRdb's version contains in-frame clones alone and is incomplete. This sample has about 8,000 clones, with around 86% found just once. Sequencing was performed on CD8+ T cells from peripheral blood mononuclear cells, taken in the first trimester of pregnancy. Receptors originate from a female donor in good health, enrolled as a control in a pregnancy study.

The gene calls are TRBV7-9 and TRBJ1-1; D not certain. The CDR3 loop spans 15 amino acids. Trimming took 1 base from V and 3 from J, leaving 12 bases between them. From germline, CDR1 is SEHNR and CDR2 FQNEAQ (reference sequence). The CDR3 coding sequence is TGTGCCAGCAGCTTAGTAAGTGGAGGGTACACTGAAGCTTTCTTT. Its translation: CASSLVSGGYTEAFF.

This clone appeared once. V usage is TRBV7-2 and J usage is TRBJ2-3; D is perhaps TRBD2 (6 bases). V was trimmed by 6 bases and J by 7 bases, leaving 23 bases between them. CDR3 length equals 16 residues. The germline CDR1 and CDR2 sequences are SGHTA and FQGNSA. Here the CDR3 DNA reads TGTGCCAGCAGTGCACCCCGGGGGTCCCTCCCAAATACGCAGTATTTT. This translates into CASSAPRGSLPNTQYF.

V is TRBV4-1 and J is TRBJ2-3; TRBD2 aligns across 10 bases. Germline trimming cut 2 bases from V and 4 bases from J; bases unmatched to any gene: 6. CDR1 and CDR2 (germline): MGHRA, YSYEKL. This CDR3 has 16 amino acids. Here the CDR3 reads CASSQPLAGVSDTQYF. CDR3 sequence (DNA): TGCGCCAGCAGCCAACCGCTAGCGGGAGTCTCAGATACGCAGTATTTT.

The rearrangement joins TRBV2 to TRBJ1-4; TRBD1 matches 9 bases. CDR3 size: 21 residues. Germline CDR1 is SNHLY and CDR2 is FYNNEI. V lost 5 bases to trimming and J lost 10 bases; unmatched junction nucleotides: 29. CDR3 region: CASSFPPLYGTGSPLRGKLFF. CDR3 DNA sequence: TGTGCCAGCAGTTTCCCACCGTTGTACGGGACAGGGTCCCCTCTCCGGGGAAAACTGTTTTTT.

This chain links TRBV9 with TRBJ2-2; 10 bases align to TRBD2. Germline-derived CDR1 and CDR2 are SGDLS and YYNGEE. V lost 4 bases to trimming and J lost 0 bases; unmatched junction nucleotides: 15. The CDR3 length is 20 residues. CDR3 coding DNA: TGTGCCAGCAGCCAACAGCAGACTAGCGGGCCATACGCGAACACCGGGGAGCTGTTTTTT. It translates to CASSQQQTSGPYANTGELFF. Full variable domain (remainder filled in from reference TRBV9 and TRBJ2-2): DSGVTQTPKHLITATGQRVTLRCSPRSGDLSVYWYQQSLDQGLQFLIQYYNGEERAKGNILERFSAQQFPDLHSELNLSSLELGDSALYFCASSQQQTSGPYANTGELFFGEGSRLTVL.

This chain joins TRBV10-1 and TRBJ2-3, with 10 positions matching TRBD2. This CDR3 comprises 17 residues. V shed 2 bases, J shed 4 bases, and the junction held 9 bases outside the gene matches. Per the germline V gene, CDR1 is WNHNN and CDR2 is SYGVQD (reference sequence). The CDR3 nucleotides read TGCGCCAGCAGTGAGCCCGGACTAGCGGAAACCCCAGATACGCAGTATTTT. Protein: CASSEPGLAETPDTQYF.

J is TRBJ1-4 and V is TRBV2; weak D call: TRBD1 (5 bases). Germline V lookup: CDR1 SNHLY, CDR2 FYNNEI. Deletions cut 3 bases from V and 8 bases from J, with 13 bases between. This CDR3 comprises 14 residues. The DNA of the CDR3 is TGTGCCAGCAGTGATCCCGGGGAGGGGGAAAAACTGTTTTTT. This encodes CASSDPGEGEKLFF.

The V and J genes are TRBV6-6 and TRBJ2-7; 11 bases fit TRBD1. This CDR3 spans 13 amino acids. V lost 8 bases, J lost 2 bases, and 2 bases stayed unmatched. The V gene's germline CDR1 is MNHNY and CDR2 SVGAGI (reference sequence). For the CDR3, the DNA is TGTGCCAGCCGGACAGGGGGCACCTACGAGCAGTACTTC. This gives the protein CASRTGGTYEQYF.